This T cell receptor beta chain stems from a study of a mutant IDH1 vaccine in newly diagnosed glioma. Whole-study context: All eight of the vaccinations patients received fell in weeks 1, 3, 5, 7, 11, 15, 19 and 23. Patients were started on vaccination 4-6 weeks after radiotherapy alone, or with temozolomide cycles. Therapy received beforehand was radiotherapy, temozolomide, or both, with most patients given both.

Documented time point: week 11, during vaccination. Topical imiquimod accompanied each vaccine dose, which consisted of 300 ug of mutant IDH1 20-mer peptide. This CDR3 region has 15 residues. Germline lookup yields CDR1 SNHLY and CDR2 FYNNEI. V lost 1 base and J lost 7, with 14 bases in between. Data came from immunoSEQ multiplex PCR; TCRdb stores just in-frame clones and leaves some out. This table holds about 120,000 clones, about 80% found once. This clone came up a few times. Antigen: not known. The material sequenced was PBMCs, taken from a glioma patient whose treatment included an IDH1 peptide vaccine. The chain employs TRBV2 and TRBJ1-5; no firm D call. This clonotype originated in a man in his forties or fifties with glioma. CDR3 residues: CASSEDDRGRQPQHF. DNA for the CDR3: TGTGCCAGCAGTGAAGACGACCGAGGAAGGCAGCCCCAGCATTTT.